What follows is one TCR beta chain and its context. This specimen comes from a study of blood T cell repertoires in COVID-19. Study information: From the United States, Italy and Spain came samples of acute and convalescent COVID-19.

The method was immunoSEQ multiplex PCR; TCRdb's version includes in-frame clones alone and lacks a portion of them. The top ten hold approximately 1.7% of the sample, which has hundreds of thousands of clones, 65% to 90% seen once. Germline loops: CDR1 SNHLY, CDR2 FYNNEI. The CDR3 contains 15 residues. Unmatched junction bases numbered 7, after V lost 8 bases and J lost 2 bases. For recovered donors of Cohort 3, there were two negative PCRs, clearance, or symptom resolution. The V gene is TRBV2, the J gene TRBJ2-5; 11 bases are shared with TRBD2. The receptor was derived from a man between 35 and 55 years old who had recovered from COVID-19. Sequences were obtained from PBMCs or T cells enriched from blood (not recorded which). CDR3 protein: CASRLAGGIQETQYF. The CDR3 DNA is TGTGCCAGCCGTTTAGCGGGGGGGATACAAGAGACCCAGTACTTC.